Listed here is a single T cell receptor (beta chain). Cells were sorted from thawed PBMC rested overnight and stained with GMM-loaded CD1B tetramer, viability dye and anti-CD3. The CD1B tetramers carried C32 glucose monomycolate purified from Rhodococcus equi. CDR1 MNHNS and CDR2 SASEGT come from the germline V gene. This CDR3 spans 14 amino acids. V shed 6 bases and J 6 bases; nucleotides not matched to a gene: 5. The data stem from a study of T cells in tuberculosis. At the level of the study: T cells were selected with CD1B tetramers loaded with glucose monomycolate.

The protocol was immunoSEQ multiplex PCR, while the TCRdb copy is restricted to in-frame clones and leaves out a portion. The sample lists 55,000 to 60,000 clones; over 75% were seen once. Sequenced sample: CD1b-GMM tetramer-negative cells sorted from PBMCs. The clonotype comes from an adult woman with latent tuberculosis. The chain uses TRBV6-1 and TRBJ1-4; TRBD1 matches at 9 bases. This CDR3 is CASSPGQGHEKLFF. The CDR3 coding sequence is TGTGCCAGCAGCCCGGGACAGGGCCATGAAAAACTGTTTTTT.